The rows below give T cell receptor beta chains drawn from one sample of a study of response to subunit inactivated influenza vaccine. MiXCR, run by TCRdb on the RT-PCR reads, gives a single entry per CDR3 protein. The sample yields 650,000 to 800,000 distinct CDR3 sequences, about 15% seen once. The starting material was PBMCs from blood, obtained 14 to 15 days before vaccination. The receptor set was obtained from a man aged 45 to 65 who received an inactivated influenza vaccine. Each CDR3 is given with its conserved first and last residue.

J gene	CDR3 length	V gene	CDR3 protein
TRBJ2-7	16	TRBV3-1	CASSVRVTGLSYEQYF
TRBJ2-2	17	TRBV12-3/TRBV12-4	CASSPITSGNRIGELFF
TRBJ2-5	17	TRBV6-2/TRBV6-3	CASSYSMGRTLQETQYF
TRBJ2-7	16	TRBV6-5	CASSSSGGRPGYEQYF
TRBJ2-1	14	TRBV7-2	CASSPLPGTSGILF
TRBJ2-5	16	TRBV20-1	CSASGTSGRALETQYF
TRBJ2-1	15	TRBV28	CASSLRTATYNEQFF
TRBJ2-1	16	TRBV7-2	CASSKLRDRGGNEQFF
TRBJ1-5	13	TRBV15	CATAQGASQPQHF
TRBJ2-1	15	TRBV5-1	CASSLLAGGDNEQFF
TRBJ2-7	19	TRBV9	CASSGEMTGLSSFSYEQYF
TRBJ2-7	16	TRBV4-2	CASSQDWGQGSYEQYF
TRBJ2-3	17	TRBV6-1	CASSEFGPGSIGDTQYF
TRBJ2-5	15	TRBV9	CASSVDRGLGETQYF
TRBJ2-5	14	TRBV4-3	CASSQVGGEKTQYF
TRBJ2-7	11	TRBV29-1	CSVERAYEQYF
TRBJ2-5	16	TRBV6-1	CASSDLGQGLQETQYF
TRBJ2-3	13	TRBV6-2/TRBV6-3	CASSYLGADTQYF
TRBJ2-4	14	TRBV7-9	CASSSTSGENIQYF
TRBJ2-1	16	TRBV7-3	CASSRGGVQPLDEQFF
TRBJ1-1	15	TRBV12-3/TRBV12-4	CASSLSGTGGTEAFF
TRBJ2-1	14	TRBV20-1	CSVEGDSSYNEQFF
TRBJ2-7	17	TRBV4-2	CASSQEGGVLSSYEQYF
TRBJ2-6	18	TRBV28	CASSQTLRTDSGANVLTF
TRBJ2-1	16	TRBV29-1	CSVEGVPGLATWEQFF
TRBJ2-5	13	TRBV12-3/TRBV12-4	CASRPGPRETQYF
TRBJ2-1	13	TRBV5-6	CASSLGTTNEQFF
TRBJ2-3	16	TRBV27	CASSLLGGALTDTQYF
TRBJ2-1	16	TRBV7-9	CASSSGTAPSYNEQFF
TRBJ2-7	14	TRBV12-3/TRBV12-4	CASSLRDSLDEQYF
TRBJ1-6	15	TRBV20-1	CSARGGLGYNSPLHF
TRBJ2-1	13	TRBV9	CASSVETSVEQFF
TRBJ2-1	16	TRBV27	CASSEGVAGSYNEQFF
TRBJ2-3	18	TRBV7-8	CASSPSRRLAGATDTQYF
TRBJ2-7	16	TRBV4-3	CASSQEAGEVLHEQYF